The 10 T cell receptor beta chains given below trace back to one sample, sequenced in a study of low-dose radiotherapy and immunotherapy resistance in tumors (dated by TCRdb to the early 2020s). The time point label for this specimen denotes: after trial treatment. This specimen's treatment or condition label, per the study, means: LDRT plus nivolumab, ipilimumab, low-dose cyclophosphamide and aspirin (RACIN trial). The reads were generated on an Illumina HiSeq 2500. First-strand cDNA was synthesized with Superscript III and a set of TRAV- and TRBV-specific primers, covering both TCRalpha and TCRbeta chains. TCRs were amplified with Phusion for around 20 PCR cycles using a constant-region primer together with the adapter attached to the V primers. TCRdb's own reprocessing of the public reads used fastp at Q25 and MiXCR and kept productive beta chains. Each CDR3 protein appears once, grouped with its most common genes and DNA. For this sample the table gives approximately 45,000 distinct CDR3 sequences, of which 20% to 30% were detected only once. The top ten clonotypes cover over 9.5% of the sample.

Here the sequenced sample was PBMCs, taken after low-dose radiotherapy plus immunotherapy. These receptors all stem from a male donor with prostate cancer.

This CDR3 reads CASSFTGGRATEAFF. CDR3 DNA: TGTGCCAGCAGCTTCACAGGGGGCAGGGCCACTGAAGCTTTCTTT. This chain joins TRBV7-2 and TRBJ1-1; 9 bases match TRBD1. V lost 3 bases and J lost 4; bases outside the gene matches: 6. Per germline, CDR1 SGHTA and CDR2 FQGNSA. The CDR3 spans 15 residues.

For this clonotype: Given a far larger clone just one base away, this is likely a sequencing read error. V is TRBV10-3 and J is TRBJ2-7; D is possibly TRBD1 or TRBD2 (5 bases each). This CDR3 has 12 residues. CDR1 is ENHRY, CDR2 SYGVKD, per germline. Trimming shortened V by 3 bases and J by 7 bases, and 10 bases separated the two germline ends. This CDR3 reads CAISEEGYEQYF. DNA for the CDR3: TGTGCCATCAGTGAAGAGGGGTATGAGCAGTACTTC.

The genes are TRBV7-7 and TRBJ1-3; D perhaps matches TRBD1 (5 bases). Germline V lookup: CDR1 SSHAT, CDR2 FNYEAQ (reference sequence). Trimming took off 5 bases at V and 0 bases at J, with 8 bases between the two ends. The CDR3 has 14 amino acids. Here the CDR3 DNA reads TGTGCCAGCAGCCTAGACAGCTCTGGAAACACCATATATTTT. Translating it yields CASSLDSSGNTIYF.

A note on this clonotype: The conserved final phenylalanine or tryptophan is absent from the CDR3, which likely points to a read error. The J gene is TRBJ2-5, the V gene TRBV29-1; TRBD2 agrees at 7 bases. This CDR3 contains 15 residues. The germline V gene has CDR1 SQVTM and CDR2 ANQGSEA. V shed 4 bases, J shed 5 bases, and the junction held 13 bases outside the gene matches. In DNA form, the CDR3 reads TGCAGCGTTGGGATGCTAGCGGTAGGGCAGGAGACCCAGTACTAC. This sequence encodes CSVGMLAVGQETQYY.

This clonotype has at least ten counts. The chain couples TRBV14 to TRBJ1-6, with a tentative D call TRBD1 (5 bases). CDR1 is SGHDN, CDR2 FVKESK, per germline. V lost 4 bases to trimming and J lost 7 bases, with 17 bases between them. CDR3 length equals 16 residues. This CDR3 reads CASSLIDRRDNSPLHF. CDR3 in DNA: TGTGCCAGCAGCCTCATAGACCGGAGGGACAATTCACCCCTCCACTTT. The full variable domain, rest sourced from reference TRBV14 and TRBJ1-6, is EAGVTQFPSHSVIEKGQTVTLRCDPISGHDNLYWYRRVMGKEIKFLLHFVKESKQDESGMPNNRFLAERTGGTYSTLKVQPAELEDSGVYFCASSLIDRRDNSPLHFGNGTRLTVT.

The V call is TRBV20-1, the J call TRBJ2-5; 10 bases line up with TRBD2. The germline V gene has CDR1 DFQATT and CDR2 SNEGSKA (reference sequence). Losses at the gene ends were 2 bases for V and 2 bases for J; bases not matched to a gene: 14. CDR3 length: 18 amino acids. CDR3 in DNA: TGCAGTGCTAGATCGACAGGGGAACTAGCGGGGAGACAAGAGACCCAGTACTTC. This encodes CSARSTGELAGRQETQYF.

This clonotype was detected many times. V and J are TRBV5-1 and TRBJ2-3, with 8 bases identical to TRBD1. Trimming at V came to 5 bases and at J to 5 bases, leaving 10 bases not matched to a gene. The CDR3 is 15 residues long. Germline CDR1 SGHRS, CDR2 YFSETQ. The CDR3 here is CASRSGTGSVDTQYF. CDR3 nucleotide sequence: TGCGCCAGCAGGTCCGGGACAGGTTCAGTAGATACGCAGTATTTT.

This clonotype was seen repeatedly, ten times or more. The chain uses TRBV19 and TRBJ2-3, with D unresolved. Trimming stripped 5 bases from V and 0 bases from J, with 12 bases between. Germline lookup yields CDR1 LNHDA and CDR2 SQIVND (reference sequence). The CDR3 spans 15 residues. The CDR3 sequence is CASSFAHSSTDTQYF. CDR3 DNA: TGTGCCAGTAGTTTCGCCCACTCTAGCACAGATACGCAGTATTTT.

This clonotype was seen repeatedly, ten times or more. The chain joins TRBV2 to TRBJ1-5; D is possibly TRBD1 (5 bases). CDR3 length: 16 residues. Looked up from germline, CDR1 is SNHLY and CDR2 is FYNNEI. V was shortened by 0 bases and J by 5 bases, with 14 bases between the two germline ends. CDR3 nucleotides: TGTGCCAGCAGTGAAGCGCTTCAGGGCGCTGATCAGCCCCAGCATTTT. Encoded protein: CASSEALQGADQPQHF. The variable domain in full, with the rest retrieved from reference TRBV2 and TRBJ1-5, is EPEVTQTPSHQVTQMGQEVILRCVPISNHLYFYWYRQILGQKVEFLVSFYNNEISEKSEIFDDQFSVERPDGSNFTLKIRSTKLEDSAMYFCASSEALQGADQPQHFGDGTRLSIL.

There are a few counts of this clonotype. The chain links TRBV5-1 to TRBJ2-3, with a weak D call TRBD1 (5 bases). The CDR3 length is 15 residues. The germline CDR1 and CDR2 sequences are SGHRS and YFSETQ. The germline V and J ends were trimmed by 0 bases and 4 bases, with 12 bases remaining between them. CDR3 residues: CASSLEGIRADTQYF. The DNA of the CDR3 is TGCGCCAGCAGCTTGGAGGGGATCAGGGCAGATACGCAGTATTTT.